This T cell receptor (beta chain) originates from a study of cytotoxic CD8 clonotypes in ibrutinib-treated CLL. In this sample, this clone turned up once. The antigen is not known. The CDR3 has 13 residues. Germline CDR1 is MNHEY and CDR2 is SVGAGI. With 6 bases clipped from V and 5 bases from J, the junction kept 6 bases outside the gene matches. A 1 in 200,000 to 1 in 1 million T cell depth was the sequencing target. Profiling relied on immunoSEQ multiplex PCR, and the TCRdb table lists in-frame clones only, not all of them. This table has 150,000 or so clones, over 60% appearing once. Overall study findings and caveats: Public clonotypes proved infrequent, and on treatment they shrank or remained steady. Clonality was higher at baseline than in age-matched healthy donors and tracked circulating CD8+ T-cell counts. Lymph node repertoires were not studied, and sampling times were unmatched.

The rearrangement links TRBV6-5 to TRBJ2-5; TRBD1 matches 7 bases. The sample consisted of PBMCs, taken after 12 months of ibrutinib treatment. The clonotype originates from a human donor with chronic lymphocytic leukemia. In DNA form, the CDR3 reads TGTGCCAGCAGAGTAGGGGGCGCGGAGACCCAGTACTTC. This encodes CASRVGGAETQYF.